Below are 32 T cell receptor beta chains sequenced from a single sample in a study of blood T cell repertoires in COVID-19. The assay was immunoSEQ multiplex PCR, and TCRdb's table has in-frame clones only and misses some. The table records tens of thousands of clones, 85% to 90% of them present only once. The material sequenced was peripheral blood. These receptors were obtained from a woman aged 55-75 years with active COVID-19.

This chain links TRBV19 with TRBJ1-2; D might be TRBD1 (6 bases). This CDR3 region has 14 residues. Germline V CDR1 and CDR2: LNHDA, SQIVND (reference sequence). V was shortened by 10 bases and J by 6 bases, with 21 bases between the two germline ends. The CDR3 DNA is TGTGCCACTAAGGACACCAACAGGGCACATGGCTACACCTTC. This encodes CATKDTNRAHGYTF.

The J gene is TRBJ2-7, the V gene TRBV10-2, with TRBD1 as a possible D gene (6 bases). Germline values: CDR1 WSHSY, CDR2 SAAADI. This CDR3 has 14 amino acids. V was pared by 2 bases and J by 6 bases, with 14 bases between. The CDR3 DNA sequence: TGCGCCAGCAGTGAGCCGCGGACAGTTTCCGAGCAGTACTTC. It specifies CASSEPRTVSEQYF.

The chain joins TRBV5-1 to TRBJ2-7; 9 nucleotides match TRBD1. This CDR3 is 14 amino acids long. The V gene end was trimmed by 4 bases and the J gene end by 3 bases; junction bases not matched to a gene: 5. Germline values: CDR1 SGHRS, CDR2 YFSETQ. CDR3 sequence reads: CASSPGQGNYEQYF. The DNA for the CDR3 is TGCGCCAGCAGCCCGGGACAGGGAAACTACGAGCAGTACTTC. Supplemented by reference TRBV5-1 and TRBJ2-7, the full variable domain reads KAGVTQTPRYLIKTRGQQVTLSCSPISGHRSVSWYQQTPGQGLQFLFEYFSETQRNKGNFPGRFSGRQFSNSRSEMNVSTLELGDSALYLCASSPGQGNYEQYFGPGTRLTVT.

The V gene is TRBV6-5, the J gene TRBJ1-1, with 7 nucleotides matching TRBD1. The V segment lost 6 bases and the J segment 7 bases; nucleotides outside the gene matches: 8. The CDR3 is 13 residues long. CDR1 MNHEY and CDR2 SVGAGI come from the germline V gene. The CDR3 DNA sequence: TGTGCCAGCAGGCGGGACAGCCTTGATGAAGCTTTCTTT. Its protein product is CASRRDSLDEAFF.

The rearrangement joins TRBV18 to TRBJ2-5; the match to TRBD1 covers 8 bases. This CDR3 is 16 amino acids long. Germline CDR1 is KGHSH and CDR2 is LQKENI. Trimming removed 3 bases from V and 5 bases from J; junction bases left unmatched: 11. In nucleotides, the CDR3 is TGTGCCAGCTCACCCGCCGACAGGGGAGGCAGGGAGACCCAGTACTTC. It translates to CASSPADRGGRETQYF.

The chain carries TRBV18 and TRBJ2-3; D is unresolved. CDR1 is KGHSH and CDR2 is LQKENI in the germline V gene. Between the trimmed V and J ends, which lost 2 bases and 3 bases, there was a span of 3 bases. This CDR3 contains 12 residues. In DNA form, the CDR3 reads TGTGCCAGCTCACCATCTACAGATACGCAGTATTTT. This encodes CASSPSTDTQYF.

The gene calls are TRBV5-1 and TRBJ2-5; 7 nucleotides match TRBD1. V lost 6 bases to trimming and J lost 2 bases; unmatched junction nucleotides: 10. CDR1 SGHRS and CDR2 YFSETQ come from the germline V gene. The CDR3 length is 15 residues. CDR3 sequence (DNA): TGCGCCAGCAACTTACAGGGGTATGGGCAAGAGACCCAGTACTTC. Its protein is CASNLQGYGQETQYF.

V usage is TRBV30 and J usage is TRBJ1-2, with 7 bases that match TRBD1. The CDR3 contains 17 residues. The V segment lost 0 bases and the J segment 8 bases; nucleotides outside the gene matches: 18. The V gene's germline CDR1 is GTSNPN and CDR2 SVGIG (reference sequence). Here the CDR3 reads CAWSVRQSGGIRAGYTF. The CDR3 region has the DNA TGTGCCTGGAGTGTCCGCCAGTCAGGGGGGATCAGGGCAGGCTACACCTTC.

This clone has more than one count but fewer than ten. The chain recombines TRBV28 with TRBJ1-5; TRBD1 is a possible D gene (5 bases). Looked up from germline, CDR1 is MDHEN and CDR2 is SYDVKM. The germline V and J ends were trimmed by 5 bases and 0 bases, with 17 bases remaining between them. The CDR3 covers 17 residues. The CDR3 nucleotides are TGTGCCAGCAGTCTTATATCCACAGGATATAGCAATCAGCCCCAGCATTTT. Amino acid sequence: CASSLISTGYSNQPQHF.

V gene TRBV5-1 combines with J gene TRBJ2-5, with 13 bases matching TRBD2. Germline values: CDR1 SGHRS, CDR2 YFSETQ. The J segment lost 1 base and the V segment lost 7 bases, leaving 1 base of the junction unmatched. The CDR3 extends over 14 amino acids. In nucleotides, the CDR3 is TGCGCCAGCCGACTAGCGGGGGGCCAAGAGACCCAGTACTTC. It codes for CASRLAGGQETQYF. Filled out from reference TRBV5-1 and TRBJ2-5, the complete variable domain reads KAGVTQTPRYLIKTRGQQVTLSCSPISGHRSVSWYQQTPGQGLQFLFEYFSETQRNKGNFPGRFSGRQFSNSRSEMNVSTLELGDSALYLCASRLAGGQETQYFGPGTRLLVL.

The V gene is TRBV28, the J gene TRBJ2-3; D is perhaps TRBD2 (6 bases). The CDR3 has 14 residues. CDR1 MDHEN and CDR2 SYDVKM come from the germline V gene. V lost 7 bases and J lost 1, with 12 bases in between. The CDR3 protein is CASIGGTRTDTQYF. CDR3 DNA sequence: TGTGCCAGCATTGGGGGGACCCGCACAGATACGCAGTATTTT. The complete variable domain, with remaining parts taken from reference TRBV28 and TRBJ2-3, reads DVKVTQSSRYLVKRTGEKVFLECVQDMDHENMFWYRQDPGLGLRLIYFSYDVKMKEKGDIPEGYSVSREKKERFSLILESASTNQTSMYLCASIGGTRTDTQYFGPGTRLTVL.

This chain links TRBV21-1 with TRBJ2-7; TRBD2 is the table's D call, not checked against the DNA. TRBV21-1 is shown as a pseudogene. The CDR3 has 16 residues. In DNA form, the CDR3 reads TGTGCCAGCAGCAAAGTGGCTAGCGGGGGCATGGACGAGCAGTACTTC. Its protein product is CASSKVASGGMDEQYF.

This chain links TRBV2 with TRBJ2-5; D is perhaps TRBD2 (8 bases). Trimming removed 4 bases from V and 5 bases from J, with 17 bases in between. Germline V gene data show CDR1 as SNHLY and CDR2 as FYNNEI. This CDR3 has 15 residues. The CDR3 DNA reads TGTGCCAGCAGTGTTTTTCGGGAGGGGGCGGAGACCCAGTACTTC. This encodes CASSVFREGAETQYF.

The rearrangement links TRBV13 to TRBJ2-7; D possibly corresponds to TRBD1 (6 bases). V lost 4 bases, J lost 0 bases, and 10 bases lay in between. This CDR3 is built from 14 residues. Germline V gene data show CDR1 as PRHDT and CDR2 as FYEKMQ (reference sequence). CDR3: CASSYQGSSYEQYF. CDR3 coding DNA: TGTGCCAGCAGCTATCAGGGGAGCTCCTACGAGCAGTACTTC.

The CDR3 loop reads CATSRDSLVASGRVSGAGELFF. CDR3 DNA: TGTGCCACCAGCAGAGATTCACTGGTGGCTAGCGGGAGGGTGTCGGGGGCCGGGGAGCTGTTTTTT. This chain joins TRBV15 and TRBJ2-2, with TRBD2 matching 12 bases. This CDR3 has 22 amino acids. Germline CDR1 LNHNV, CDR2 YYDKDF (reference sequence). V trimming: 0 bases; J trimming: 6 bases; junction bases outside the gene matches: 20.

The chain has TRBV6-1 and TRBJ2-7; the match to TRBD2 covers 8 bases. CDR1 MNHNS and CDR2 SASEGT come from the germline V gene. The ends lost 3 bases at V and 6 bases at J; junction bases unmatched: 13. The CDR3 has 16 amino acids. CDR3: CASSDPLSGSLSEQYF. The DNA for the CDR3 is TGTGCCAGCAGTGACCCTCTGAGCGGGAGTCTCTCCGAGCAGTACTTC.

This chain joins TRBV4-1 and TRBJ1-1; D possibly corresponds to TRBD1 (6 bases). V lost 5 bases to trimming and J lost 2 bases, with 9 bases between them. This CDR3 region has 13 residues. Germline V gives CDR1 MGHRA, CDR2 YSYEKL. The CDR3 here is CASSDRLNTEAFF. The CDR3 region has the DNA TGCGCCAGCAGCGACAGGTTAAACACTGAAGCTTTCTTT.

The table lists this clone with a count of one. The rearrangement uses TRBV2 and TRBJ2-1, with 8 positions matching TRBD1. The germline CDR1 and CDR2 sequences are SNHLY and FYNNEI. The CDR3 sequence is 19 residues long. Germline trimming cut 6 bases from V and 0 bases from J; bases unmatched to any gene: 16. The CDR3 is CASSTPNVGTGHSYNEQFF. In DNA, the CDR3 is TGTGCCAGCAGCACACCCAACGTCGGGACAGGTCACTCCTACAATGAGCAGTTCTTC.

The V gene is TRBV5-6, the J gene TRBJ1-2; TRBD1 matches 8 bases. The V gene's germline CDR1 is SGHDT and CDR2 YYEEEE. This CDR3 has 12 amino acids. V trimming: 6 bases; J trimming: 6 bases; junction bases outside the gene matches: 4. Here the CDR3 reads CASNQGADGYTF. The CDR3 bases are TGTGCCAGCAACCAGGGGGCGGATGGCTACACCTTC. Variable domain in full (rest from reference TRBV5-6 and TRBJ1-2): DAGVTQSPTHLIKTRGQQVTLRCSPKSGHDTVSWYQQALGQGPQFIFQYYEEEERQRGNFPDRFSGHQFPNYSSELNVNALLLGDSALYLCASNQGADGYTFGSGTRLTVV.

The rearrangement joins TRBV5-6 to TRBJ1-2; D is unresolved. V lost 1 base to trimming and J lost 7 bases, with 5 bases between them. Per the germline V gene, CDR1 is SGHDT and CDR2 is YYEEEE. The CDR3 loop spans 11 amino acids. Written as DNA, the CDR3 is TGTGCCAGCAGCTTGTCTTCTGGCTACACCTTC. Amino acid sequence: CASSLSSGYTF.

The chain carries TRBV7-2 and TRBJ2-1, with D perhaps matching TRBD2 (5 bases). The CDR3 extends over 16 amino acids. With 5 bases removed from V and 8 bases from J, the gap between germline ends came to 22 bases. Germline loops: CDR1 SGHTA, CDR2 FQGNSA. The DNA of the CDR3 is TGTGCCAGCAGCCAATTTAGAGGGATAGTTGAGGATGAGCAGTTCTTC. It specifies CASSQFRGIVEDEQFF.

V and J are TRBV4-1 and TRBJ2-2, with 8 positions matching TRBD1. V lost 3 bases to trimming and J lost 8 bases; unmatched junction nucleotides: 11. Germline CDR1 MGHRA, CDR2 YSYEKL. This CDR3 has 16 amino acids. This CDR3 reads CASSQSRQGTGGELFF. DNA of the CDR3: TGCGCCAGCAGCCAGAGTAGACAGGGGACGGGGGGGGAGCTGTTTTTT.

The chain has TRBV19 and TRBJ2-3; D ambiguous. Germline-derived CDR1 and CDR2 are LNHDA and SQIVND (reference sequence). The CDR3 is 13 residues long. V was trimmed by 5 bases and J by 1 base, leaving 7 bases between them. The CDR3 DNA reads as TGTGCCAGTAGTGCTACAGGCACAGATACGCAGTATTTT. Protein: CASSATGTDTQYF.

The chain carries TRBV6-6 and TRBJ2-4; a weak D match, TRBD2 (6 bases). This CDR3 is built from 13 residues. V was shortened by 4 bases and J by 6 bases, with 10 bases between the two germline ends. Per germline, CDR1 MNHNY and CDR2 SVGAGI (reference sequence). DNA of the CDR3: TGTGCCAGCAGTTCCCAGGGAGGAAACATTCAGTACTTC. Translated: CASSSQGGNIQYF.

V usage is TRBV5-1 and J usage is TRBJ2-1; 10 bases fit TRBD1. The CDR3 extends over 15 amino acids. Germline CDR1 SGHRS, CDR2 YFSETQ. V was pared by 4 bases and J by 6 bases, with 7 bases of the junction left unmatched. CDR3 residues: CASSPRQGAANEQFF. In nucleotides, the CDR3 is TGCGCCAGCAGCCCCAGACAGGGGGCAGCCAATGAGCAGTTCTTC.

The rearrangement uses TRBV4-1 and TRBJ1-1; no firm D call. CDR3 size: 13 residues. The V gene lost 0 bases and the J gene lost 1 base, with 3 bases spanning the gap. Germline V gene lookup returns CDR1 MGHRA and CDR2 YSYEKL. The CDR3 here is CASSQDRNTEAFF. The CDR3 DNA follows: TGCGCCAGCAGCCAAGACAGGAACACTGAAGCTTTCTTT.

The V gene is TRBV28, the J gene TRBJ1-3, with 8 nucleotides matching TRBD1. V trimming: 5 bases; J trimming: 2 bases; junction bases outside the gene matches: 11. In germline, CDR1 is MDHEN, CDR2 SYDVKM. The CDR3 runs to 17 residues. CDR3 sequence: CASSPRTGRLTGNTIYF. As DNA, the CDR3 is TGTGCCAGCAGTCCTCGGACAGGGAGGTTGACTGGAAACACCATATATTTT.

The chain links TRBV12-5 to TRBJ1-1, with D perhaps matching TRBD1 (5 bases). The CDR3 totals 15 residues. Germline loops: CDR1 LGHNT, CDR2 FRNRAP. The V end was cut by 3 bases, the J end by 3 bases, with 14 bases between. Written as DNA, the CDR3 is TGTGCTAGTGGTTTCGGGACCCCGGGGGACACTGAAGCTTTCTTT. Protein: CASGFGTPGDTEAFF.

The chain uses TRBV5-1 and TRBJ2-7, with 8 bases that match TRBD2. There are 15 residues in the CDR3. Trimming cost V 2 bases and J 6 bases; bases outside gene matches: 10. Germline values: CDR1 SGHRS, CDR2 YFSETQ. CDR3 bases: TGCGCCAGCAGCTTCTCGGCGGGAGGAGGAGGCGAGCAGTACTTC. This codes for CASSFSAGGGGEQYF.

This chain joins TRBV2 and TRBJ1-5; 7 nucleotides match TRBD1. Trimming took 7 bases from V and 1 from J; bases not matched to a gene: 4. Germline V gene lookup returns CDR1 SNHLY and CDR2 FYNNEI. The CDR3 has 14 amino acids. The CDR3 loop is CASTQDRSNQPQHF. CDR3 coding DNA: TGTGCCAGCACTCAGGACAGGAGCAATCAGCCCCAGCATTTT. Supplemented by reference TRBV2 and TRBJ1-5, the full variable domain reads EPEVTQTPSHQVTQMGQEVILRCVPISNHLYFYWYRQILGQKVEFLVSFYNNEISEKSEIFDDQFSVERPDGSNFTLKIRSTKLEDSAMYFCASTQDRSNQPQHFGDGTRLSIL.

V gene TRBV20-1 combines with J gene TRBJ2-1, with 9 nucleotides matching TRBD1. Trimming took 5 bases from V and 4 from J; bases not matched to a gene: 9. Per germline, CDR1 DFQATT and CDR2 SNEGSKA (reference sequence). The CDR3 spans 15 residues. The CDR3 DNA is TGCAGTGCTGGTGGCGGGACAGGGATATACAATGAGCAGTTCTTC. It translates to CSAGGGTGIYNEQFF.

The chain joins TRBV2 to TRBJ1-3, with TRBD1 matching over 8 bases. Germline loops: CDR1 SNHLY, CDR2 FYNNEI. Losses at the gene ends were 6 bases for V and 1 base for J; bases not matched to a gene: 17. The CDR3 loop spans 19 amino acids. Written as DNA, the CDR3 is TGTGCCAGCAGCGGCGCCTTAGCCGGACAGGGCGATTCTGGAAACACCATATATTTT. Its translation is CASSGALAGQGDSGNTIYF.